This TCR beta chain appears in the sequencing data of a study of T cell responses to AZD1222 COVID-19 vaccine. Looking at the study overall: Analyses pooled second doses at about 4 or about 12 weeks.

TCRdb's table, derived via immunoSEQ multiplex PCR, lists solely in-frame clones and lacks some. Here the sample spans about 83,000 clones, about 83% being singletons. Study findings and constraints: Among the donors, most were white British and more were female, and clonal diversity was possibly underestimated.

This clone was detected only a few times. What it binds is unknown. With 6 bases clipped from V and 6 bases from J, the junction kept 9 bases outside the gene matches. Germline CDR1 reads MDHEN; CDR2 reads SYDVKM. The CDR3 covers 15 residues. The V and J genes are TRBV28 and TRBJ1-5; TRBD1 agrees at 9 bases. The clonotype comes from an adult in good health. Sequencing used peripheral blood, obtained on day 0 of AZD1222 vaccination. The CDR3 DNA is TGTGCCAGCAGCCGGGACAGGGACATTCCTCAGCCCCAGCATTTT. This codes for CASSRDRDIPQPQHF.